This T cell receptor beta chain appears in the sequencing data of a study of shared clonotypes between healthy human individuals. Looked up from germline, CDR1 is SQVTM and CDR2 is ANQGSEA. The CDR3 has 12 residues. V was shortened by 5 bases and J by 0 bases, with 7 bases between the two germline ends. Libraries were prepared by immunoSEQ multiplex PCR; TCRdb keeps only in-frame clonotypes and omits some of them. The sample shows about 1.5 million clones, under 99% of them seen only once. The sequenced material came from naive CD4+ T cells sorted from blood. Subset here: CD45RA+ positively selected. This sequence joins TRBV29-1 and TRBJ1-2; D gene ambiguous. The sequence derives from a man aged 30 to 39 in good health. The CDR3 sequence is CSVRSPNYGYTF. DNA for the CDR3: TGCAGCGTTAGGTCCCCTAACTATGGCTACACCTTC.